This passage covers 32 T cell receptor beta chains from one sample sequenced in a study of CD8+CD57+ T cells in acquired aplastic anemia listed by TCRdb under 2018. TCRdb records Illumina HiSeq 2000 as the sequencer. Profiling of TCR beta VDJ combinations and CDR3 sequences used genomic DNA as the template. TCRdb applied fastp at Q25 and MiXCR to the public reads, then kept only in-frame beta chains. Under each unique CDR3 protein, matching rows form one entry showing the most common genes and DNA. The sample data list about 220,000 distinct CDR3 sequences, and 30% to 35% of these were observed just once. 0.95% to 1.2% of the sample is in the top ten clones. Sequencing was carried out using sorted CD4+, CD8+, or CD8+CD57+ T cells (not recorded which) from PBMCs. The receptor source for this set is a human donor in good health, serving as a control.

In this sample, this clonotype turned up many times. The gene calls are TRBV12-3 or TRBV12-4 and TRBJ1-2, with D unresolved. The CDR3 runs 14 residues. Trimming pared 2 bases from V and 8 bases from J, leaving 15 bases between. CDR3 bases: TGTGCCAGCAGTTTAAGGGAGGGATCGCGCGGCTACACCTTC. Protein: CASSLREGSRGYTF.

The CDR3 reads CATSPGGTSEQYF. In nucleotides, the CDR3 is TGTGCCACCAGCCCAGGGGGCACCTCCGAGCAGTACTTC. This rearrangement joins TRBV15 to TRBJ2-7; 8 positions match TRBD1. Germline CDR1 reads LNHNV; CDR2 reads YYDKDF (reference sequence). With 5 bases clipped from V and 6 bases from J, the junction kept 6 bases outside the gene matches. The CDR3 has 13 residues.

A word on this clonotype: A much larger clone sits a single nucleotide away, making a read error possible. The genes are TRBV5-5 and TRBJ2-7; weak D call: TRBD2 (5 bases). In germline, CDR1 is SGHKS, CDR2 YYEKEE (reference sequence). This CDR3 comprises 12 residues. The CDR3 nucleotides read TGTGTCAGCAGCTCAGGATGGGAGGAGCAGTACTTC. Translated, it gives CVSSSGWEEQYF.

In this sample, this clonotype turned up many times. At one end the junction does not follow the germline gene, possibly because of a read error. The chain has TRBV20-1 and TRBJ2-5; D is tentatively TRBD1 or TRBD2 (5 bases each). This CDR3 has 14 amino acids. In germline, CDR1 is DFQATT, CDR2 SNEGSKA (reference sequence). The CDR3 loop is CSAFTRDGEEIQYF. The CDR3 region has the DNA TGCAGTGCCTTTACCCGGGACGGCGAAGAGATCCAGTACTTC.

Notes on this clonotype: A much more abundant neighbour one base away suggests this may be a read error. The chain recombines TRBV20-1 with TRBJ2-1, with D possibly being TRBD1 (5 bases). The V gene's germline CDR1 is DFQATT and CDR2 SNEGSKA (reference sequence). Trimming shortened V by 5 bases and J by 8 bases, and 16 bases separated the two germline ends. The CDR3 loop spans 13 amino acids. The CDR3 loop reads CSAETRVSDEQFF. The CDR3 DNA follows: TGCAGTGCTGAAACCAGGGTTAGTGATGAGCAGTTCTTC.

There are many counts of this clonotype. J is TRBJ1-1 and V is TRBV10-3, with no clear D. CDR1 is ENHRY, CDR2 SYGVKD, per germline. This CDR3 is built from 14 residues. V shed 5 bases and J shed 1 base, with 11 bases lying between them. The CDR3 spells CAISMDGQNTEAFF. CDR3 coding DNA: TGTGCCATCAGTATGGATGGGCAGAACACTGAAGCTTTCTTT.

The table lists this clonotype with many counts. The chain employs TRBV2 and TRBJ1-2; D is uncertain. Germline assignment: CDR1 SNHLY and CDR2 FYNNEI. The V gene lost 1 base and the J gene lost 0 bases, with 12 bases spanning the gap. The CDR3 extends over 16 amino acids. CDR3 sequence: CASSEGRRQSNYGYTF. CDR3 DNA sequence: TGTGCCAGCAGTGAAGGACGAAGGCAGTCTAACTATGGCTACACCTTC.

This sequence joins TRBV19 and TRBJ2-7; 8 bases map to TRBD1. The CDR3 sequence is 17 residues long. The V gene's germline CDR1 is LNHDA and CDR2 SQIVND (reference sequence). Trimming cost V 4 bases and J 0 bases; bases outside gene matches: 11. Written as DNA, the CDR3 is TGTGCCAGTAGTACAGACCCGCGGACAGGGAGCTCCTACGAGCAGTACTTC. As protein: CASSTDPRTGSSYEQYF.

The chain uses TRBV15 and TRBJ2-7; perhaps TRBD1 as D (6 bases). Per the germline V gene, CDR1 is LNHNV and CDR2 is YYDKDF (reference sequence). The CDR3 runs to 15 residues. The V end lost 0 bases, the J end lost 1 base, and 10 bases lay between the germline ends. CDR3 residues: CATSRDPGTSYEQYF. The CDR3 nucleotides are TGTGCCACCAGCAGAGACCCTGGGACATCCTACGAGCAGTACTTC.

This clonotype was counted many times. The chain recombines TRBV19 with TRBJ2-7, with a possible D match to TRBD2 (5 bases). The V end lost 5 bases, the J end lost 1 base, and 15 bases lay between the germline ends. Germline lookup yields CDR1 LNHDA and CDR2 SQIVND (reference sequence). This CDR3 has 15 amino acids. CDR3: CASSVSSWESYEQYF. In DNA form, the CDR3 reads TGTGCCAGTAGTGTTTCGAGTTGGGAGTCCTACGAGCAGTACTTC.

This clonotype was picked up many times. The chain carries TRBV20-1 and TRBJ2-5; no definite D call. Germline-derived CDR1 and CDR2 are DFQATT and SNEGSKA (reference sequence). This CDR3 comprises 14 residues. Trimming shortened V by 0 bases and J by 2 bases, and 10 bases separated the two germline ends. The CDR3 coding sequence is TGCAGTGCTAGAGATGCCAGAGTTCAAGAGACCCAGTACTTC. This encodes CSARDARVQETQYF.

Only a few counts were recorded for this clonotype. A much larger clone differs by one base, so this may be a read error. The chain employs TRBV12-3 or TRBV12-4 and TRBJ1-3; D may be TRBD1 (5 bases). CDR3 length equals 14 residues. CDR3 nucleotide sequence: TGTCCCAGCAGTTTAGCAGGGTCTGGAAACACCATATATTTT. As protein: CPSSLAGSGNTIYF.

This clonotype was seen more than once but under ten times. The chain joins TRBV3-1 to TRBJ2-7, with 9 nucleotides matching TRBD2. There are 15 residues in the CDR3. Per germline, CDR1 LGHDT and CDR2 YNNKEL (reference sequence). With V trimmed by 3 bases and J by 6 bases, 9 bases remained unmatched. In DNA, the CDR3 is TGTGCCAGCAGCCAGATATTAGCGGGGGAGGGCGAGCAGTACTTC. Its protein is CASSQILAGEGEQYF.

J is TRBJ1-6 and V is TRBV20-1; 9 nucleotides align to TRBD1. The CDR3 consists of 14 residues. Germline assignment: CDR1 DFQATT and CDR2 SNEGSKA (reference sequence). J gave up 10 bases and V 4 bases, and 8 bases lay outside the gene matches. The CDR3 region is CSATGTGFRSPLHF. CDR3 in DNA: TGCAGTGCTACCGGGACAGGGTTCCGCTCACCCCTCCACTTT.

This clonotype was seen ten or more times. The chain carries TRBV25-1 and TRBJ2-2; D could derive from TRBD1 or TRBD2 (5 bases each). Trimming left V 6 bases short and J 0 bases short, with 14 bases between. This CDR3 has 16 amino acids. Germline V CDR1 and CDR2: MGHDK, SYGVNS. The CDR3 here is CASSLTLGPNTGELFF. CDR3 coding DNA: TGTGCCAGCAGCTTAACGTTGGGACCGAACACCGGGGAGCTGTTTTTT.

This chain joins TRBV15 and TRBJ2-7, with 8 bases aligning to TRBD2. This CDR3 has 16 amino acids. After removal of 0 bases from V and 2 bases from J, the junction contained 6 bases not matched to a gene. Germline V gene sequence: CDR1 LNHNV, CDR2 YYDKDF (reference sequence). CDR3 residues: CATSREPGLGPYEQYF. CDR3 coding DNA: TGTGCCACCAGCAGAGAGCCGGGACTAGGCCCCTACGAGCAGTACTTC. The full variable domain, its missing parts supplied by reference TRBV15 and TRBJ2-7, is DAMVIQNPRYQVTQFGKPVTLSCSQTLNHNVMYWYQQKSSQAPKLLFHYYDKDFNNEADTPDNFQSRRPNTSFCFLDIRSPGLGDTAMYLCATSREPGLGPYEQYFGPGTRLTVT.

This clonotype was seen more than once but under ten times. The rearrangement uses TRBV2 and TRBJ2-5, with 9 nucleotides matching TRBD1. Losses at the gene ends were 9 bases for V and 7 bases for J; bases not matched to a gene: 24. The CDR3 sequence is 18 residues long. The V gene's germline CDR1 is SNHLY and CDR2 FYNNEI. The CDR3 DNA sequence: TGTGCCAGTAAATATGGGGACAGGGCGAGGTTCGGTCTGGGGACCCAGTACTTC. It is translated as CASKYGDRARFGLGTQYF. Supplemented by reference TRBV2 and TRBJ2-5, the full variable domain reads EPEVTQTPSHQVTQMGQEVILRCVPISNHLYFYWYRQILGQKVEFLVSFYNNEISEKSEIFDDQFSVERPDGSNFTLKIRSTKLEDSAMYFCASKYGDRARFGLGTQYFGPGTRLLVL.

In its sample, this clonotype was seen many times. CDR3 nucleotide sequence: TGTGCCAGCAGTGGGCTAGGAGTTTTCGGCACAGATACGCAGTATTTT. This encodes CASSGLGVFGTDTQYF. The chain carries TRBV2 and TRBJ2-3; D ambiguous. Germline CDR1 reads SNHLY; CDR2 reads FYNNEI. The CDR3 is 16 amino acids. With 4 bases removed from V and 1 base from J, the gap between germline ends came to 15 bases.

The gene calls are TRBV29-1 and TRBJ1-2; no firm D call. There are 14 residues in the CDR3. The germline CDR1 and CDR2 sequences are SQVTM and ANQGSEA. V lost 5 bases, J lost 0 bases, and 13 bases lay in between. CDR3 nucleotides: TGCAGCGTTAAATCCTCCGGGACTAACTATGGCTACACCTTC. Translating it yields CSVKSSGTNYGYTF.

This clonotype has a count of ten or more. J is TRBJ1-3 and V is TRBV9, with 7 bases identical to TRBD1. This CDR3 spans 16 amino acids. The V gene's germline CDR1 is SGDLS and CDR2 YYNGEE. V was pared by 0 bases and J by 0 bases, with 3 bases of the junction left unmatched. CDR3: CASSVGTGYSGNTIYF. CDR3 DNA sequence: TGTGCCAGCAGCGTAGGGACAGGCTACTCTGGAAACACCATATATTTT.

This chain links TRBV10-2 with TRBJ1-6; 9 nucleotides match TRBD1. CDR1 WSHSY and CDR2 SAAADI come from the germline V gene. V lost 2 bases to trimming and J lost 0 bases; unmatched junction nucleotides: 8. The CDR3 length is 19 residues. As DNA, the CDR3 is TGCGCCAGCAGTGAGACGGGACAGGGATCGAGCTCCTATAATTCACCCCTCCACTTT. It yields the protein CASSETGQGSSSYNSPLHF.

Notes on this clonotype: A much larger clone differs by one base, so this may be a read error. The V call is TRBV11-2, the J call TRBJ2-7, with D possibly called TRBD1 or TRBD2 (5 bases each). The CDR3 length is 14 residues. Trimming stripped 5 bases from V and 3 bases from J, with 14 bases between. Germline CDR1 and CDR2: SGHAT and FQNNGV. CDR3 sequence reads: CASSPRGVLYEQYF. For the CDR3, the DNA is TGTGCCAGCAGCCCCCGAGGGGTCCTCTACGAGCAGTACTTC.

This clonotype occurred many times. The rearrangement uses TRBV2 and TRBJ2-3; TRBD2 matches at 12 bases. Germline loops: CDR1 SNHLY, CDR2 FYNNEI. V lost 1 base and J lost 4; bases outside the gene matches: 3. The CDR3 is made up of 16 amino acids. The chain's CDR3 is CASSEGLAGAADTQYF. The CDR3 bases are TGTGCCAGCAGTGAAGGACTAGCGGGAGCCGCAGATACGCAGTATTTT.

The DNA of the CDR3 is TGTGCCAGCAGCTTAGGTCAGTACTTC. It translates to CASSLGQYF. The chain links TRBV11-2 to TRBJ2-7; D not certain. Germline V CDR1 and CDR2: SGHAT, FQNNGV. The CDR3 is made up of 9 amino acids. V lost 1 base to trimming and J lost 10 bases, with 2 bases between them.

The chain employs TRBV27 and TRBJ1-1, with 9 bases fitting TRBD1. V lost 4 bases to trimming and J lost 1 base; unmatched junction nucleotides: 10. CDR3 length: 17 amino acids. Germline-derived CDR1 and CDR2 are MNHEY and SMNVEV (reference sequence). The CDR3 here is CASSSNRGRLANTEAFF. The CDR3 nucleotides are TGTGCCAGCAGTTCTAACAGGGGGCGCTTGGCGAACACTGAAGCTTTCTTT.

This clonotype was observed many times. The chain recombines TRBV19 with TRBJ1-5; unclear D gene. CDR1 is LNHDA, CDR2 SQIVND, per germline (reference sequence). Trimming stripped 1 base from V and 7 bases from J, with 8 bases between. The CDR3 covers 13 residues. CDR3 sequence reads: CASSIVGYQPQHF. As DNA, the CDR3 is TGTGCCAGTAGTATAGTAGGGTACCAGCCCCAGCATTTT.

With respect to this clonotype: A much larger clonotype is one base distant, so this may be a read error. The V call is TRBV20-1, the J call TRBJ1-5; D is unresolved. Looked up from germline, CDR1 is DFQATT and CDR2 is SNEGSKA (reference sequence). This CDR3 region has 13 residues. Trimming shortened V by 2 bases and J by 3 bases, and 8 bases separated the two germline ends. CDR3 loop: CSARKGVNQPQHF. CDR3 DNA: TGCAGTGCTAGAAAGGGAGTCAATCAGCCCCAGCATTTT.

The chain couples TRBV10-3 to TRBJ2-7, with D possibly being TRBD1 (5 bases). The germline V gene has CDR1 ENHRY and CDR2 SYGVKD. The CDR3 is 15 amino acids. The V end was cut by 6 bases, the J end by 6 bases, with 21 bases between. The CDR3 DNA sequence: TGTGCCATCAGCGAAGGGGCAGGAAGGACCTGCGAGCAGTACTTC. Its translation is CAISEGAGRTCEQYF.

V and J are TRBV4-1 and TRBJ1-1, with 7 bases aligning to TRBD1. The CDR3 has 13 residues. Germline V gene sequence: CDR1 MGHRA, CDR2 YSYEKL. Trimming cost V 4 bases and J 4 bases; bases outside gene matches: 3. CDR3 amino acids: CASSRRGGTEAFF. CDR3 DNA: TGCGCCAGCAGCCGCAGGGGGGGCACTGAAGCTTTCTTT.

This clonotype was counted ten times or more. The chain recombines TRBV6-1 with TRBJ1-5; 7 nucleotides align to TRBD1. V shed 3 bases, J shed 4 bases, and the junction held 0 bases outside the gene matches. The CDR3 consists of 13 residues. Germline values: CDR1 MNHNS, CDR2 SASEGT. The CDR3 sequence: CASSDRGNQPQHF. The CDR3 bases are TGTGCCAGCAGTGACAGGGGGAATCAGCCCCAGCATTTT.

The chain combines TRBV12-3 or TRBV12-4 with TRBJ1-5, with a weak D call TRBD1 (5 bases). V was shortened by 3 bases and J by 3 bases, with 9 bases between the two germline ends. This CDR3 is 14 amino acids long. CDR3 in amino acids: CASSLRQTNQPQHF. Here the CDR3 DNA reads TGTGCCAGCAGTTTGAGACAGACCAATCAGCCCCAGCATTTT.

Regarding this clonotype: The conserved final phenylalanine or tryptophan is absent from the CDR3, which likely points to a read error. The DNA is omitted, as the CDR3 cannot be located on it reliably, and the CDR3 follows TCRdb's listing. The CDR3 protein is CATSRGDRAL. V and J are TRBV15 and TRBJ2-5; TRBD1, as called in the table, went unchecked against the DNA. Germline loops: CDR1 LNHNV, CDR2 YYDKDF (reference sequence). Both ends counted, the CDR3 spans 10 residues.